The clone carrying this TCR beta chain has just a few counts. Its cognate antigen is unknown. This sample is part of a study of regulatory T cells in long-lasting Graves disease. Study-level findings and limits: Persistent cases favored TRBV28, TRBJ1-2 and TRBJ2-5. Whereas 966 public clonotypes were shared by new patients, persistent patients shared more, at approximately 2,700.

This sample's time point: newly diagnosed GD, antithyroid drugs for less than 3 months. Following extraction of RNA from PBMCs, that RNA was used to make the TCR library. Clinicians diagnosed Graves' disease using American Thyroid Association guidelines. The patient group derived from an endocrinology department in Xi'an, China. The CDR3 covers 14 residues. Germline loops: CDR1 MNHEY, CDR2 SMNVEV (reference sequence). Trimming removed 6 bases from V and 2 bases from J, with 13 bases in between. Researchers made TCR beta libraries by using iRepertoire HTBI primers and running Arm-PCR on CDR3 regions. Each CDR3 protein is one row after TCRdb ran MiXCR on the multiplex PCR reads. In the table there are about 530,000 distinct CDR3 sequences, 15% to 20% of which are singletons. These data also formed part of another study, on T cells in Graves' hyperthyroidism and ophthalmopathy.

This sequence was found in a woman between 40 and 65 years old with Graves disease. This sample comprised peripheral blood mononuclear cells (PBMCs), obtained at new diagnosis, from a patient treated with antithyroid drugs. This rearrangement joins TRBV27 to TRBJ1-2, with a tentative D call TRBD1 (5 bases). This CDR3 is CASRQTAANYGYTF. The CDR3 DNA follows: TGTGCCAGCAGACAGACAGCCGCCAACTATGGCTACACCTTC.